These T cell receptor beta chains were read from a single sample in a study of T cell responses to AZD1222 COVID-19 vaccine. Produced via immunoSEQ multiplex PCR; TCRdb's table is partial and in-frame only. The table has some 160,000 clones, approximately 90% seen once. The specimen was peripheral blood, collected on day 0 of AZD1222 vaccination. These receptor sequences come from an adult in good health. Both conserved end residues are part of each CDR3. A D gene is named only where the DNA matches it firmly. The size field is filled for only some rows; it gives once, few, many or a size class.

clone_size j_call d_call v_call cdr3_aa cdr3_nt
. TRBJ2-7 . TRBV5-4 CASSLDGAPYEQYF TGTGCCAGCAGCTTGGACGGGGCTCCCTACGAGCAGTACTTC
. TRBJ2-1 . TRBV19 CASSPAVAALFF TGTGCCAGTAGCCCTGCAGTGGCCGCCCTGTTCTTC
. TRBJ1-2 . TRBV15 CATSSLTVANYTF TGTGCCACCAGCAGTCTTACGGTGGCCAACTACACCTTC
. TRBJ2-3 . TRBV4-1 CASSQGEGTDTQYF TGCGCCAGCAGCCAAGGAGAGGGTACAGATACGCAGTATTTT
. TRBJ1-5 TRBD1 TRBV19 CASTKMGQGHQPQHF TGTGCCAGTACCAAAATGGGACAGGGCCATCAGCCCCAGCATTTT
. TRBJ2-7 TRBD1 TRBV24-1 CATGPRRTGRSYEQYF TGTGCCACCGGCCCCCGGCGGACAGGGCGTAGCTACGAGCAGTACTTC
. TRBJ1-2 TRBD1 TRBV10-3 CAISGQDLGYGYTF TGTGCCATAAGTGGACAGGATCTAGGCTATGGCTACACCTTC
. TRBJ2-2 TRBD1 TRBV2 CASSLAGQGANTGELFF TGTGCCAGCAGTCTCGCCGGACAGGGGGCGAACACCGGGGAGCTGTTTTTT
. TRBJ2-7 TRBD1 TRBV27 CASKPGQGGIEQYF TGTGCCAGCAAACCGGGACAGGGGGGTATCGAGCAGTACTTC
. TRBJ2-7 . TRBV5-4 CASSSSTEQYF TGTGCCAGCAGCTCTTCAACCGAGCAGTACTTC
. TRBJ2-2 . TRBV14 CASSQVQGSDFTGELFF TGTGCCAGCAGCCAAGTGCAGGGTAGTGATTTCACCGGGGAGCTGTTTTTT
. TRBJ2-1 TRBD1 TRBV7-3 CASSSGTGQGNEQFF TGTGCCAGCAGCTCCGGGACAGGGCAAGGCAATGAGCAGTTCTTC
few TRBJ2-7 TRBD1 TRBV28 CASSSVGQTYEQYF TGTGCCAGCAGTTCAGTGGGACAGACCTACGAGCAGTACTTC
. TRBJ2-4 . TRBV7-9 CASTPGAGAKNIQYF TGTGCCAGCACCCCCGGCGCGGGGGCCAAAAACATTCAGTACTTC